This T cell receptor beta chain was observed in a study of TIL therapy for anti-PD-1-resistant metastatic lung cancer. Study-level background: Median tumor PD-L1 proportion score was roughly 5.4%. Findings of the study overall: This highly selected cohort may not generalize to typical lung cancer patients.

The CDR3 length is 15 residues. Germline CDR1 is LNHNV and CDR2 is YYDKDF (reference sequence). V lost 3 bases, J lost 3 bases, and 5 bases stayed unmatched. Time point here: pre-treatment sample, taken before nivolumab and TIL therapy. Adults with stage 4 NSCLC were enrolled in a phase I trial. As regards this clone: Its antigen is undetermined.

This was the immunoSEQ v3 assay. TCRdb keeps only in-frame clones here, not all; method: immunoSEQ multiplex PCR. The sample records about 32,000 clones, 70% to 80% being singletons. The sequence was collected from a woman between 25 and 80 years old with non-small cell lung cancer. The chain joins TRBV15 to TRBJ2-1, with 7 bases fitting TRBD2. Sequencing was performed on blood, taken at baseline. CDR3 region: CATSRVAGLYNEQFF. CDR3 nucleotide sequence: TGTGCCACCAGCAGGGTAGCGGGCCTCTACAATGAGCAGTTCTTC.